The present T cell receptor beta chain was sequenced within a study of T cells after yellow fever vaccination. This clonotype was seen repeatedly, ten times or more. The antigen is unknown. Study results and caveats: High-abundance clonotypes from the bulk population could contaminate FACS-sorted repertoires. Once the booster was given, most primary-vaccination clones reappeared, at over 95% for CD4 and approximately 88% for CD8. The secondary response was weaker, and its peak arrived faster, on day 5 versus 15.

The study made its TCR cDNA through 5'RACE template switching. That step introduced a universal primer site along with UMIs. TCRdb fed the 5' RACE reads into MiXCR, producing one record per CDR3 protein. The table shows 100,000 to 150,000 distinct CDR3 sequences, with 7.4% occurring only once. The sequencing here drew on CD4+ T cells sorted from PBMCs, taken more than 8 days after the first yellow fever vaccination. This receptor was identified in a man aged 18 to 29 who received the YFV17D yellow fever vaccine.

This CDR3 reads CASSYPRGPDYGYTF. As DNA, the CDR3 is TGTGCCAGCAGCTACCCGAGGGGGCCGGACTATGGCTACACCTTC. This rearrangement joins TRBV11-3 to TRBJ1-2; TRBD1 matches at 7 bases. This CDR3 is 15 amino acids long. The ends lost 4 bases at V and 3 bases at J; junction bases unmatched: 8. The germline CDR1 and CDR2 sequences are SGHNT and YENEEA.